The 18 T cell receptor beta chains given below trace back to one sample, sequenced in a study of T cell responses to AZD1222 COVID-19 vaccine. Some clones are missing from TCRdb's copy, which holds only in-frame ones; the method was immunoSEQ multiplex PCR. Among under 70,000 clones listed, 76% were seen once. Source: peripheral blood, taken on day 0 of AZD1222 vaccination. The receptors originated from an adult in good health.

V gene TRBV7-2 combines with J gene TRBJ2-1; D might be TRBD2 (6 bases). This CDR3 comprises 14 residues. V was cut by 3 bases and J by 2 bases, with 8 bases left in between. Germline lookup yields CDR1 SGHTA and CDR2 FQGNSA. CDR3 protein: CASSFWGAYNEQFF. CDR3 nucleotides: TGTGCCAGCAGCTTTTGGGGGGCCTACAATGAGCAGTTCTTC.

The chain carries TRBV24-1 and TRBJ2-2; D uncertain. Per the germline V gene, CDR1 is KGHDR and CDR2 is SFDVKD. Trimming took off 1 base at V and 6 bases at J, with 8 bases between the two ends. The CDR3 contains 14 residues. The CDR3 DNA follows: TGTGCCACCAGTGATTTTAGGGTACCCGGGGAGCTGTTTTTT. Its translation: CATSDFRVPGELFF.

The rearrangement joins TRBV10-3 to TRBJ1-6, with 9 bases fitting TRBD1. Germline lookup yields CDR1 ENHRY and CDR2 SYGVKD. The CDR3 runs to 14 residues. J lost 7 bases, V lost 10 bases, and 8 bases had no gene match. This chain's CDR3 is CATTGTGKNSPLHF. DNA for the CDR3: TGTGCCACCACCGGGACAGGGAAAAATTCACCCCTCCACTTT.

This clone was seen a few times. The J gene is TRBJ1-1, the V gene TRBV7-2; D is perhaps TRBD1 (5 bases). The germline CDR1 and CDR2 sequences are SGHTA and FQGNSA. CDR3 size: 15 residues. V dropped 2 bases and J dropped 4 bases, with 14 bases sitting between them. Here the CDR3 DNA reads TGTGCCAGCAGCTTAATGGGGGTAGGGAGCACTGAAGCTTTCTTT. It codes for CASSLMGVGSTEAFF.

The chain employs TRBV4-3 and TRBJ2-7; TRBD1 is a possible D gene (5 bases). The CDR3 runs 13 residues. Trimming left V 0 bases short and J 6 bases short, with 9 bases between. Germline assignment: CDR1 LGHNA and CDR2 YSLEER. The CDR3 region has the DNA TGCGCCAGCAGCCAAGACAGGGTCAGCGAGCAGTACTTC. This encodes CASSQDRVSEQYF.

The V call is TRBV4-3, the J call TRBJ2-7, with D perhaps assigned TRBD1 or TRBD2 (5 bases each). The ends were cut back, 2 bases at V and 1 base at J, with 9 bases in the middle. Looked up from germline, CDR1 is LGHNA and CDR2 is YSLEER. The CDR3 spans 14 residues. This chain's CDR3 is CASSQMGESYEQYF. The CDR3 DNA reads TGCGCCAGCAGCCAAATGGGGGAATCCTACGAGCAGTACTTC.

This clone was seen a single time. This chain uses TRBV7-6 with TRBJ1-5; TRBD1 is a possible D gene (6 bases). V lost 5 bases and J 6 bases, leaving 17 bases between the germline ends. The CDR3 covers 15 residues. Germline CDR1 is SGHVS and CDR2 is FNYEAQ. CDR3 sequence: CASSPGAGVGQPQHF. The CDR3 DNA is TGTGCCAGCAGCCCTGGGGCAGGGGTGGGTCAGCCCCAGCATTTT.

CDR3 in amino acids: CASSLDRDRGMFF. The CDR3 coding sequence is TGTGCCAGCTCCCTCGACCGGGACAGGGGGATGTTTTTT. The V and J genes are TRBV18 and TRBJ1-4; TRBD1 matches at 11 bases. The germline V gene has CDR1 KGHSH and CDR2 LQKENI. V shed 6 bases and J 15 bases; nucleotides not matched to a gene: 9. This CDR3 comprises 13 residues.

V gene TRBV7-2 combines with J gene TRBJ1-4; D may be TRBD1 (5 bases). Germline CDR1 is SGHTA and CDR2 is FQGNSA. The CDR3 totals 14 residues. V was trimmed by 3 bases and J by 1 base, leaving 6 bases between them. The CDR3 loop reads CASSFDRTNEKLFF. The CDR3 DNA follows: TGTGCCAGCAGCTTCGACAGAACTAATGAAAAACTGTTTTTT.

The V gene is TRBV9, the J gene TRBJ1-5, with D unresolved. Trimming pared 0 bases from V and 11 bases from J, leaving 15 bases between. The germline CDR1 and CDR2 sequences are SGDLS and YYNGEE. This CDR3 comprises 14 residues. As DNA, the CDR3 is TGTGCCAGCAGCGTAGGGTCTGACCTCGCGGCCCAGCATTTT. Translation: CASSVGSDLAAQHF.

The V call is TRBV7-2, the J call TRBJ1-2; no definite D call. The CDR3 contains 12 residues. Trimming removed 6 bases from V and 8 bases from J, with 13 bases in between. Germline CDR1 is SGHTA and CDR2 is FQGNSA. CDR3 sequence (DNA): TGTGCCAGCAGTTTAAAAGGGTCAGGCTACACCTTC. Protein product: CASSLKGSGYTF.

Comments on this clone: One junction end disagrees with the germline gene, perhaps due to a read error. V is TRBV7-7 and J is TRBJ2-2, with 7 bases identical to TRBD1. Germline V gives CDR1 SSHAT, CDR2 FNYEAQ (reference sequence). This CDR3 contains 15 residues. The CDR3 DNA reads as TGTGCTAGCAGCCCAGGAAGGGGGCAAGGCGGGGAGCTGTTTTTT. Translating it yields CASSPGRGQGGELFF. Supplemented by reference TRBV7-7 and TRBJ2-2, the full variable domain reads GAGVSQSPRYKVTKRGQDVTLRCDPISSHATLYWYQQALGQGPEFLTYFNYEAQPDKSGLPSDRFSAERPEGSISTLTIQRTEQRDSAMYRCASSPGRGQGGELFFGEGSRLTVL.

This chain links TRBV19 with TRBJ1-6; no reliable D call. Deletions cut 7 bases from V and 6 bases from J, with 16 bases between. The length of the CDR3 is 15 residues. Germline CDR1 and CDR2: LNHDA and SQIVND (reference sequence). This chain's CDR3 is CASTLKGGSNSPLHF. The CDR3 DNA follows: TGTGCCAGTACCCTTAAAGGAGGGTCTAATTCACCCCTCCACTTT.

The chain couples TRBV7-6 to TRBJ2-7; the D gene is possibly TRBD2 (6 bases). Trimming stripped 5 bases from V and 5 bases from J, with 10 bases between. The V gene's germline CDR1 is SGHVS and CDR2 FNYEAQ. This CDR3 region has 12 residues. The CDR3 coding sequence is TGTGCCAGCAGCATACCGGGGGACGAGCAGTACTTC. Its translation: CASSIPGDEQYF.

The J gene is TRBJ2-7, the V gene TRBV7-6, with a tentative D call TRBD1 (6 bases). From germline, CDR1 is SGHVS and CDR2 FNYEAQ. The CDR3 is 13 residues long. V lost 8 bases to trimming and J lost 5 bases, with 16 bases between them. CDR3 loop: CASSNRESDEQYF. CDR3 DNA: TGTGCCAGCTCCAACAGGGAGAGCGACGAGCAGTACTTC.

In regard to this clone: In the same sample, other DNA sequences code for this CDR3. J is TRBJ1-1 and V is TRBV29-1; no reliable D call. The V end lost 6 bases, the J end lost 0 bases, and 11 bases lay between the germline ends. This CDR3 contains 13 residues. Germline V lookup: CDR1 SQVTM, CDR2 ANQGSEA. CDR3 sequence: CSVEGGMNTEAFF. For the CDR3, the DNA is TGCAGCGTGGAGGGAGGGATGAACACTGAAGCTTTCTTT. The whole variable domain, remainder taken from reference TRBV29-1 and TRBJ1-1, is SAVISQKPSRDICQRGTSLTIQCQVDSQVTMMFWYRQQPGQSLTLIATANQGSEATYESGFVIDKFPISRPNLTFSTLTVSNMSPEDSSIYLCSVEGGMNTEAFFGQGTRLTVV.

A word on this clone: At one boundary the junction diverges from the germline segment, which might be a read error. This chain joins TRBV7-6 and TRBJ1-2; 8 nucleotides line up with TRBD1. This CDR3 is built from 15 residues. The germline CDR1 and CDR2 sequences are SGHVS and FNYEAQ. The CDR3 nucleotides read TGTGCCAGCAGCTTAGCGGGACAGGCAAACTCTGGCTACACCTTC. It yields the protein CASSLAGQANSGYTF.

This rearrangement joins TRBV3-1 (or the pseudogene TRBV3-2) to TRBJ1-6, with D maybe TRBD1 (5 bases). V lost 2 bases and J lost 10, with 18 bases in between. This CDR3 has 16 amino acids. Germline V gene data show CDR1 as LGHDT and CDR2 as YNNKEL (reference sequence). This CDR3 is CASSQIGGEVYSPLHF. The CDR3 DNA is TGTGCCAGCAGCCAAATAGGAGGGGAGGTTTACTCACCCCTCCACTTT.